Included here is one T cell receptor (beta chain) sequence, with context. Its target is unknown. This may arise from a read error, as a much more abundant clone is one base away. The CDR3 end shows no conserved phenylalanine or tryptophan, and so a read error is likely. Genomic DNA, serving as template, underwent TCR beta VDJ and CDR3 profiling. TCRdb called the reads again in MiXCR, with one record for every CDR3 protein. The sample consists of 120,000 or so distinct CDR3 sequences, over 30% of them appearing once. The CDR3 is 16 amino acids. V gave up 4 bases and J gave up 6 bases; unmatched junction bases: 9. The V gene's germline CDR1 is MDHEN and CDR2 SYDVKM. The sample belongs to a study of CD8+CD57+ T cells in acquired aplastic anemia. The patients chosen for sequencing had shown expansion of CD8+CD57+ cells (detected by flow cytometry). All patients had severe acquired aplastic anemia. Blood came from patients not yet given any therapy.

Findings and caveats of the study: Significance was not reached for CD8+ Simpson's diversity between patients and controls. Patients and controls were found to share fewer than 35 CD8+ CDR3 sequences.

The sequencing input was sorted CD4+, CD8+, or CD8+CD57+ T cells (not recorded which) from PBMCs. V usage is TRBV28 and J usage is TRBJ1-6, with 7 positions matching TRBD1. The origin of this receptor is a human donor with aplastic anemia. The CDR3 region has the DNA TGTGCCAGCAGTTCCCCGGACAGGACGAGTAATTCACCCCTCCACTCT. It specifies CASSSPDRTSNSPLHS.